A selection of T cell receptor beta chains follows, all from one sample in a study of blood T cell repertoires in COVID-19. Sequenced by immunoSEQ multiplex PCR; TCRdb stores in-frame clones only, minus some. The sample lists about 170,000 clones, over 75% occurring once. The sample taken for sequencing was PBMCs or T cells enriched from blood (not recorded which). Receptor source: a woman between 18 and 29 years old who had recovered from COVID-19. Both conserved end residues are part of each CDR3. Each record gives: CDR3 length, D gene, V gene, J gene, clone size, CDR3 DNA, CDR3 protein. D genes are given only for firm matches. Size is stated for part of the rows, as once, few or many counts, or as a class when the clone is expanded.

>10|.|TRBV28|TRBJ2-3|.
TGTGCCGGCTTTAGAGGTACGCAGTATTTT
CAGFRGTQYF
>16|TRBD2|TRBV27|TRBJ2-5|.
TGTGCCAGCAGTCAAAGGACTAGCGGGAGTCGGGAGACCCAGTACTTC
CASSQRTSGSRETQYF
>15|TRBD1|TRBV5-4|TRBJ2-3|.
TGTGCCAGCAGCTTTGACAGGGGGCGTTCAGATACGCAGTATTTT
CASSFDRGRSDTQYF
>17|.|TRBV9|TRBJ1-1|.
TGTGCCAGCAGCGCGACCGTGGGGGGGCAAAGAGACACTGAAGCTTTCTTT
CASSATVGGQRDTEAFF
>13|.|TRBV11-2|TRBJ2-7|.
TGTGCCAGCTTTTCGGACAACTCCTACGAGCAGTACTTC
CASFSDNSYEQYF
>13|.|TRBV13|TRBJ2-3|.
TGTGCCAGCAGCTCGAAACAGGGTGATACGCAGTATTTT
CASSSKQGDTQYF
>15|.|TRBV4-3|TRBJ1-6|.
TGCGCCAGCAGCCAAGACGGGGGAGCGGATTCACCCCTCCACTTT
CASSQDGGADSPLHF
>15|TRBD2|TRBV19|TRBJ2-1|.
TGTGCCAGTAGTATATTCAGCGGGGGTAACAATGAGCAGTTCTTC
CASSIFSGGNNEQFF
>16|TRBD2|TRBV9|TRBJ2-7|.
TGTGCCAGCAGCGCCGGGACTAGCGGGAGTAGGTGGGAGCAGTACTTC
CASSAGTSGSRWEQYF
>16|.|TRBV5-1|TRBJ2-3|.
TGCGCCAGCAGCTTGGGACACGTCTCTAGCACAGATACGCAGTATTTT
CASSLGHVSSTDTQYF
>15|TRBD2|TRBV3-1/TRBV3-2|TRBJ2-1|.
TGTGCCAGCAGCCGAAGGAGCGGGAGGGACGCTGAGCAGTTCTTC
CASSRRSGRDAEQFF
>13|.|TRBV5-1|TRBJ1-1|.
TGCGCCAGCAGCTTCGCGGCGGGCACTGAAGCTTTCTTT
CASSFAAGTEAFF
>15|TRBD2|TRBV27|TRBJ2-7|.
TGTGCCAGCAGTCCCGGGACTAGCGAAGTCAACGAGCAGTACTTC
CASSPGTSEVNEQYF
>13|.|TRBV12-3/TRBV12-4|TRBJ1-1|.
TGTGCCAGCAGCTTGACAGAGAACACTGAAGCTTTCTTT
CASSLTENTEAFF
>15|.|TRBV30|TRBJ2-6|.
TGTGCCTGGAGACTAAGGATCTCTGGGGCCAACGTCCTGACTTTC
CAWRLRISGANVLTF
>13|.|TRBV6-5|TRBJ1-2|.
TGTGCCAGCACATGGCAGGGACTCTATGGCTACACCTTC
CASTWQGLYGYTF
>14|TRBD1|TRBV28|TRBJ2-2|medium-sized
TGTGCCAGCAGGAGGGACAGCAACACCGGGGAGCTGTTTTTT
CASRRDSNTGELFF
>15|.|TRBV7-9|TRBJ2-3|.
TGTGCCAGCAGCTTATCTGCCGTAGGCACAGATACGCAGTATTTT
CASSLSAVGTDTQYF
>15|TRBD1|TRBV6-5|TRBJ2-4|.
TGTGCCAGCAGCGCAGGGGGCGCAAACCAAAACATTCAGTACTTC
CASSAGGANQNIQYF
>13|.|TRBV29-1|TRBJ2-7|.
TGCAGCGTCGCAAGAGGGCCTGTCAACGAGCAGTACTTC
CSVARGPVNEQYF
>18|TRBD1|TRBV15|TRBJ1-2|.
TGTGCCACCAGCAGAGATCTCCCGGGGAGGGACAGGGGGCTTGGCTACACCTTC
CATSRDLPGRDRGLGYTF
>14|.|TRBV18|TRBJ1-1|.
TGTGCCAGCTCACCGGACAGAGTGAACACTGAAGCTTTCTTT
CASSPDRVNTEAFF
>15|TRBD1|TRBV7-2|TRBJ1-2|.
TGTGCCAGCAGCCCCGCGGGACAGGGAAACTATGGCTACACCTTC
CASSPAGQGNYGYTF
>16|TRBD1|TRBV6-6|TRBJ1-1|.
TGTGCCAGCAGTAAAGGGACAGGGGGTGTGGTGACTGAAGCTTTCTTT
CASSKGTGGVVTEAFF
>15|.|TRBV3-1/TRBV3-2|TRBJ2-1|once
TGTGCCAGCAGTCCTACAGGGTCCTCCTACAATGAGCAGTTCTTC
CASSPTGSSYNEQFF
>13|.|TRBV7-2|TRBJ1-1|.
TGTGCCAGCAGCTTAGAGGCAGAGCGAGAAGCTTTCTTT
CASSLEAEREAFF
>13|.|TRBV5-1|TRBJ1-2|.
TGCGCCAGCAGCCCTCAGGGGCGGTATGGCTACACCTTC
CASSPQGRYGYTF
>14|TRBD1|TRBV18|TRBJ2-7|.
TGTGCCAGCTCACCCACAGGGGATCGGGACGAGCAGTACTTC
CASSPTGDRDEQYF
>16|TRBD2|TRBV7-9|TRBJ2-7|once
TGTGCCAGCAGCTCGAACCTAGCGGGAGGGCCACCCGAGCAGTACTTC
CASSSNLAGGPPEQYF
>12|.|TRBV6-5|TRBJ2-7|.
TGTGCCAGCACTACAGTTAATTACGAGCAGTACTTC
CASTTVNYEQYF
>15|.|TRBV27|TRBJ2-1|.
TGTGCCAGCAACAAAGGGGGACCTACCTACAATGAGCAGTTCTTC
CASNKGGPTYNEQFF
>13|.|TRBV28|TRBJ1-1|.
TGTGCCAGTCTGGACAGAACGAACACTGAAGCTTTCTTT
CASLDRTNTEAFF
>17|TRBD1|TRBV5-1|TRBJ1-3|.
TGCGCCAGCAGCCGTGGGGCGAGGCAGGGGGATGGAAACACCATATATTTT
CASSRGARQGDGNTIYF
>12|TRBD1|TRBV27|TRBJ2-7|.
TGTGCCAGTAGGACAGGGGCCCACGAGCAGTACTTC
CASRTGAHEQYF
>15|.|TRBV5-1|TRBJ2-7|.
TGCGCCAGCAGCTTGGGCCAGGGCTTCTCCTACGAGCAGTACTTC
CASSLGQGFSYEQYF
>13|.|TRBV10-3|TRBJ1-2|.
TGTGCCATCAGGACAGGAAATCACTATGGCTACACCTTC
CAIRTGNHYGYTF
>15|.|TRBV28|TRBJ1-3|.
TGTGCCAGCAGCTCGCCCACAGGGCCCGGAAACACCATATATTTT
CASSSPTGPGNTIYF
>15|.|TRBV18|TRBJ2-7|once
TGTGCCAGCTCACCACGGGCCAATGGTCCCTTTGAGCAGTACTTC
CASSPRANGPFEQYF
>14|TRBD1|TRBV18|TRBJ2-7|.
TGTGCCAGCTCAGGGACAGGGAACCCCTACGAGCAGTACTTC
CASSGTGNPYEQYF
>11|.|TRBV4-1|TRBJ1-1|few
TGCGCCAGCAGCCGCAACCAGGAAGCTTTCTTT
CASSRNQEAFF
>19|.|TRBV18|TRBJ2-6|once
TGTGCCAGCTCACCACTCTTCCGGCAGGGTCCCTCTGGGGCCAACGTCCTGACTTTC
CASSPLFRQGPSGANVLTF
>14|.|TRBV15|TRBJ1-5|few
TGTGCCACCAGCAGAGTTGTAGCCCTGGGGCCCCAGCATTTT
CATSRVVALGPQHF
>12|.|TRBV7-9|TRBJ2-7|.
TGTGCCAGCAGCCTGGAGAATTACGAGCAGTACTTC
CASSLENYEQYF
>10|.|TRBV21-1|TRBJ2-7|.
TGTGCCAGCAGCAATAACGAGCAGTACTTC
CASSNNEQYF
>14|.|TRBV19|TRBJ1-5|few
TGTGCCAGTAAAGAACAGGGAGCGAATTGGCCCCAGCATTTT
CASKEQGANWPQHF